A selection of T cell receptor beta chains follows, all from one sample in a study of naive and memory T cell subsets. TCRdb re-called the UMI-ligation and nested PCR reads through MiXCR, storing one row per CDR3 protein. The table shows 80,000 or so distinct CDR3 sequences, with roughly 9.2% occurring only once. The material sequenced was naive CD8+ T cells from blood. All receptors come from a human donor in good health. Both conserved end residues are part of each CDR3. The D gene is left open where the match is weak. Clone size, where shown, is once, few, many, or a class for clones that have expanded.

TRBJ2-3,TRBV2,TRBD2,many,TGTGCCAGCGGAGGACTAGCGGCGAGCACAGATACGCAGTATTTT,CASGGLAASTDTQYF
TRBJ2-5,TRBV4-1,.,.,TGCGCCAGCAGCCAAGAAGGACTACAAGAGACCCAGTACTTC,CASSQEGLQETQYF
TRBJ2-1,TRBV29-1,.,few,TGCAGCGTCAACGGCCACCTTACCTACAATGAGCAGTTCTTC,CSVNGHLTYNEQFF
TRBJ2-1,TRBV29-1,.,few,TGCAGCGTTTTTGGAGGGGTGCATGAGCAGTTCTTC,CSVFGGVHEQFF
TRBJ2-1,TRBV7-8,.,many,TGTGCCAGCAGCTTCCTTGACGGTTTAGCGTCTACCTACAATGAGCAGTTCTTC,CASSFLDGLASTYNEQFF
TRBJ1-2,TRBV27,.,.,TGTGCCAGCAGTTTATCGGGAACAGGTGGAGGGATCTATGGCTACACCTTC,CASSLSGTGGGIYGYTF
TRBJ2-7,TRBV12-3/TRBV12-4,.,few,TGTGCCAGCAGCCCAGAGGACCATTACGAGCAGTACTTC,CASSPEDHYEQYF
TRBJ2-3,TRBV20-1,TRBD1,many,TGCAGTGCTCGGACAGGGACAGATACGCAGTATTTT,CSARTGTDTQYF
TRBJ2-3,TRBV14,.,few,TGTGCCAGCAGCCAAGATCTCACAGATACGCAGTATTTT,CASSQDLTDTQYF
TRBJ1-2,TRBV20-1,.,few,TGCAGTGCTAGAGATGAGAGGGGGGCCTCCTATGGCTACACCTTC,CSARDERGASYGYTF
TRBJ2-3,TRBV29-1,TRBD2,many,TGCAGCGTTGAAATTATACAGAATAGCGGGCCCGCAGATACGCAGTATTTT,CSVEIIQNSGPADTQYF
TRBJ2-5,TRBV20-1,.,many,TGCAGTGCAGCCCTTGGGACCACCCAAGAGACCCAGTACTTC,CSAALGTTQETQYF
TRBJ2-7,TRBV11-2,.,many,TGTGCCAGCACCCAAAGTCGGTCTCGCTACGAGCAGTACTTC,CASTQSRSRYEQYF
TRBJ1-1,TRBV24-1,.,few,TGTGCCACCAGTGAAGAAGTGAACACTGAAGCTTTCTTT,CATSEEVNTEAFF
TRBJ1-1,TRBV10-1,.,many,TGCGCCAGCAGTGACATACAGGGTCCCGGAAGGAACACTGAAGCTTTCTTT,CASSDIQGPGRNTEAFF
TRBJ2-2,TRBV28,TRBD1,many,TGTGCCAGCAGTTTATACTCCGGGACAGGGGGGTCCGGGGAGCTGTTTTTT,CASSLYSGTGGSGELFF
TRBJ2-3,TRBV5-1,.,few,TGCGCCAGCAGCCGTACAGTCTCCGCGAGTACAGATACGCAGTATTTT,CASSRTVSASTDTQYF
TRBJ1-4,TRBV13,TRBD1,many,TGTGCCAGCAGCATCCGGACAGGGATGGGTGAAAAACTGTTTTTT,CASSIRTGMGEKLFF
TRBJ2-3,TRBV6-6,.,many,TGTGCCAGCAGTCAGGAATCAGATACGCAGTATTTT,CASSQESDTQYF
TRBJ2-7,TRBV2,.,.,TGTGCCAGCAGGGACCCGCCGGGAGAGCAGTACTTC,CASRDPPGEQYF
TRBJ2-1,TRBV20-1,TRBD2,few,TGCAGTGCTGAGGGACCAGCGGGAGACGCCTACAATGAGCAGTTCTTC,CSAEGPAGDAYNEQFF
TRBJ2-2,TRBV19,TRBD2,.,TGTGCCAGTAGTGCTCAGAGCGGGAGTCGCCCCTTTTGGGAGCTGTTTTTT,CASSAQSGSRPFWELFF
TRBJ2-7,TRBV11-2,.,.,TGTGCCAGCAGCTCCCGCGCCCAGGGCGTCAGCTCCTACGAGCAGTACTTC,CASSSRAQGVSSYEQYF
TRBJ1-5,TRBV7-2,TRBD1,few,TGTGCCAGCAGCTTTGTGGACAGGGGCAATCAGCCCCAGCATTTT,CASSFVDRGNQPQHF
TRBJ2-1,TRBV28,TRBD2,many,TGTGCCAGTCGTCCCGGCGGGCGGGGCACCTCCGGGACTAGCGGAAAAAAGGATGAGCAGTTCTTC,CASRPGGRGTSGTSGKKDEQFF
TRBJ2-1,TRBV6-1,.,few,TGTGCCAGCACCGGGGGAGCTCATGAGCAGTTCTTC,CASTGGAHEQFF
TRBJ1-1,TRBV6-2/TRBV6-3,.,.,TGTGCCAGCAGTTCCGGACAGCCGGGGACTGAAGCTTTCTTT,CASSSGQPGTEAFF
TRBJ2-7,TRBV2,.,few,TGTGCCAGCACAGAATCTAGCTCCTACGAGCAGTACTTC,CASTESSSYEQYF
TRBJ1-2,TRBV5-4,.,many,TGTGCCAGCAGCATGCAGGGTGCGGGCGCGAGGGGCTACACCTTC,CASSMQGAGARGYTF
TRBJ1-2,TRBV29-1,.,.,TGCAGCGTTGAAGCAAGGCAAGGACACACCTTC,CSVEARQGHTF
TRBJ1-2,TRBV7-9,TRBD1,many,TGTGCCAGCAGCCCCGGGACAGGGACTAACTATGGCTACACCTTC,CASSPGTGTNYGYTF
TRBJ2-1,TRBV29-1,.,many,TGCAGCGTTGGGGGGGGGGCTCGGAACAATGAGCAGTTCTTC,CSVGGGARNNEQFF
TRBJ1-1,TRBV11-3,TRBD1,many,TGTGCCAGCAGCTTAGCTGGGGGGACAGGGATTGGCTTT,CASSLAGGTGIGF
TRBJ1-1,TRBV4-1,.,many,TGCGCCAGCAGCCAAGACCAGGGAACAGCTGAAGCTTTCTTT,CASSQDQGTAEAFF
TRBJ2-3,TRBV15,TRBD2,few,TGTGCCACCAGCGGCCTTAGACTAGCGGCTAGCACAGATACGCAGTATTTT,CATSGLRLAASTDTQYF
TRBJ2-2,TRBV6-6,.,many,TGTGCCAGCAAAGTTGGCGGGATGACCGGGGAGCTGTTTTTT,CASKVGGMTGELFF
TRBJ1-5,TRBV12-3/TRBV12-4,.,large,TGTGCCAGCAGTTTCGGGAATCAGCCCCAGCATTTT,CASSFGNQPQHF
TRBJ1-5,TRBV5-4,.,once,TGTGCCAGCAGCCTCCGAGAAAGCAATCAGCCCCAGCATTTT,CASSLRESNQPQHF
TRBJ1-1,TRBV12-5,TRBD1,many,TGTGCTAGTGGTTTCCCTCCGGGACAGGGATCGAACACTGAAGCTTTCTTT,CASGFPPGQGSNTEAFF
TRBJ2-5,TRBV10-3,.,few,TGTGCCATCAGTGCTCTTGGGGAAGAGGAGACCCAGTACTTC,CAISALGEEETQYF
TRBJ2-7,TRBV15,TRBD2,many,TGTGCCACCAGCAGGGGACTAGCCGGCTCTTACGAGCAGTACTTC,CATSRGLAGSYEQYF